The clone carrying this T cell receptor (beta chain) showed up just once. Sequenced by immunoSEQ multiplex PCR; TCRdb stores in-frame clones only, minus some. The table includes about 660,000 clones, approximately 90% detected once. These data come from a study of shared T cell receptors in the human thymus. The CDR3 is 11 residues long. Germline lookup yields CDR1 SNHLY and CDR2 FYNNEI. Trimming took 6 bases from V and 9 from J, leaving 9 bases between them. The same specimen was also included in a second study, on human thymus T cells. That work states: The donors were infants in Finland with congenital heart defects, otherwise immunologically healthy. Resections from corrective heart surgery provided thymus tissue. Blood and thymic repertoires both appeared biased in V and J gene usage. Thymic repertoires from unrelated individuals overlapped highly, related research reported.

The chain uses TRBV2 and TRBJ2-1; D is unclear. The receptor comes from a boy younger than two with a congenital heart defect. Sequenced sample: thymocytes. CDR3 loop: CASSLGGEQFF. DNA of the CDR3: TGTGCCAGCAGCCTAGGTGGTGAGCAGTTCTTC.